This TCR beta chain appears in the sequencing data of a study of blood T cell repertoires in COVID-19. Study background: Material from acute and convalescent COVID-19 was sourced from the United States, Italy and Spain. T cells, B-cell-depleted T cells, or PBMCs provided the cDNA or gDNA that served as material.

With 7 bases removed from V and 6 bases from J, the gap between germline ends came to 16 bases. Germline V CDR1 and CDR2: LGHDT, YNNKEL (reference sequence). CDR3 size: 14 residues. In the original workflow: Amplification with reference gene primers provided the estimates of nucleated cell counts. Clones were read by immunoSEQ multiplex PCR, and TCRdb kept only the in-frame ones, dropping some. From that table come the V and J calls and clone size; the DNA was used to work out D and trimming. Found here are roughly 190,000 clones, roughly four fifths of them singletons; the top ten hold 4% to 6%. The material sequenced was peripheral blood. V usage is TRBV3-1 (or the pseudogene TRBV3-2) and J usage is TRBJ2-1, with a tentative D call TRBD2 (5 bases). The TCR sequence derives from a woman in her sixties or seventies with active or convalescent COVID-19. CDR3 in DNA: TGTGCCAGCACTCGGGGTAGCGCCACCAATGAGCAGTTCTTC. This gives the protein CASTRGSATNEQFF.